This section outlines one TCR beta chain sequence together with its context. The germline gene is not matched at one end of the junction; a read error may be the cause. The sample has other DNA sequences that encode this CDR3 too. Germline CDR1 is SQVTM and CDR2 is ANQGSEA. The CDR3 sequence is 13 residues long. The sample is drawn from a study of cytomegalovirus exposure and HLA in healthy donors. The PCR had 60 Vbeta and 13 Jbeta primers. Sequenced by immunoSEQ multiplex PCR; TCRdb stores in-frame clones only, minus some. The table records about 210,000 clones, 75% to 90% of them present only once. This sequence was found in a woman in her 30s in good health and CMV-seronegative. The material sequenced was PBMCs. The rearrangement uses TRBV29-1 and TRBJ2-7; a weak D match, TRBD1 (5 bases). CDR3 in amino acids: CSVEGGREDEQYF. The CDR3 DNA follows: TGCAGCGTCGAAGGCGGCAGGGAAGACGAGCAGTACTTC.